This T cell receptor beta chain was sequenced during a study of T cell repertoires in cytomegalovirus infection (dated by TCRdb to the late 2010s). Regarding the complete study: The peptide stimulations were aimed at well-studied HLA-B-restricted epitopes as well as recently identified HLA-C-restricted CMV epitopes, whose presentation resists viral immunomodulation. The HLA type of each donor mattered for the analysis, because public TCR beta signatures pointed to carriage of CMV infection along with the matching HLA type.

Study-wide conclusions, independent of this receptor: Cumulative frequency of public TCR beta family members discriminated carriers of CMV infection plus the relevant HLA type in this cohort and an independent roughly 340-donor cohort. The ex vivo response was dominated by HLA-C-restricted CMV-specific TCR beta clonotypes, which also provided the single most frequent clonotype in two of eight donors.

This clonotype was seen only a few times. Its binding antigen is unknown. Base quality data are lacking; no much larger clone is found one base away. What this sample's treatment or condition label stands for: in vitro stimulation with specific CMV peptide epitopes to enrich CMV-specific T cells. The reads were generated on an Illumina HiSeq 1500. TCRdb ran its own pipeline on the public reads, namely fastp trimming at Q25 and MiXCR clone calling, and kept in-frame beta chains. When rows share a CDR3 protein, they turn into one entry using the most common DNA and genes. The sample records around 500,000 distinct CDR3 sequences, about 39% of which are singletons. The leading ten clones occupy 43% of the sample. From cysteine to phenylalanine, the CDR3 is 15 amino acids long. Only the CDR3 region is kept as DNA, spanning 45 bases read in frame from base 1. Taken from the germline V gene, the CDR1 and CDR2 loops are SGHTA and FQGNSA. From V the trimming removes 2 bases and from J it removes 1 base, while the gene matches leave 3 bases of the junction unaccounted for.

The sequencing used cultured PBMCs, collected from culture after CMV antigen stimulation. This clonotype was obtained from a human donor in good health (CMV status not recorded). Some clones in this sample may be carry-over from other donors' samples. Recombination linked TRBV7-2 to TRBJ2-5; a stretch of 8 junction bases matches TRBD2. The bases are TGTGCCAGCAGCTTATCGCGGGGGGCCCAAGAGACCCAGTACTTC. The translation is CASSLSRGAQETQYF. Beyond the CDR3, the reference TRBV7-2 and TRBJ2-5 genes provide the residues; the full variable domain reads: GAGVSQSPSNKVTEKGKDVELRCDPISGHTALYWYRQSLGQGLEFLIYFQGNSAPDKSGLPSDRFSAERTGGSVSTLTIQRTQQEDSAVYLCASSLSRGAQETQYFGPGTRLLVL.